A single sample is the source of the 21 T cell receptor beta chains below, sequenced in a study of CD8+ T cells in alopecia areata (dated by TCRdb to about 2018). The library was prepared using the immunoSEQ multiplex PCR assay. For TCR sequencing, RNA was extracted from every sample and reverse transcribed into cDNA to serve as template. Held by TCRdb, this immuneACCESS table contains in-frame sequences only and omits some clones. Under half of the omission traces to an unresolved V gene where checked; the cause of the rest is unknown. The sample has 150,000 to 200,000 clones on record, about 71% of them singletons. Over 0.85% of the sample is taken by the ten largest. This specimen's time point label, per the study, means: 4 weeks on oral tofacitinib. The sample's treatment or condition label, decoded: oral pan-JAK inhibitor, 5-10 mg twice daily. The sequences come from CD4+ T cells sorted from blood, collected at week 4, from a patient treated with tofacitinib. These receptor sequences come from a human donor with alopecia areata.

The chain employs TRBV29-1 and TRBJ1-3; 7 positions agree with TRBD1. Germline CDR1 and CDR2: SQVTM and ANQGSEA. This CDR3 is built from 14 residues. The J segment lost 0 bases and the V segment lost 6 bases, leaving 5 bases of the junction unmatched. The CDR3: CSVLRQGSGNTIYF. CDR3 nucleotides: TGCAGCGTCCTAAGACAGGGCTCTGGAAACACCATATATTTT. Filled out from reference TRBV29-1 and TRBJ1-3, the complete variable domain reads SAVISQKPSRDICQRGTSLTIQCQVDSQVTMMFWYRQQPGQSLTLIATANQGSEATYESGFVIDKFPISRPNLTFSTLTVSNMSPEDSSIYLCSVLRQGSGNTIYFGEGSWLTVV.

J is TRBJ2-3 and V is TRBV30, with D possibly called TRBD1 or TRBD2 (5 bases each). The germline CDR1 and CDR2 sequences are GTSNPN and SVGIG (reference sequence). Trimming removed 1 base from V and 4 bases from J, with 18 bases in between. This CDR3 has 16 amino acids. CDR3 sequence (DNA): TGTGCCTGGAGTGGTGGGACGCTTCCTCGAGCAGATACGCAGTATTTT. Amino acid sequence: CAWSGGTLPRADTQYF.

This clone was picked up a small number of times. This chain links TRBV27 with TRBJ1-6, with TRBD1 matching over 10 bases. V shed 5 bases and J 7 bases; nucleotides not matched to a gene: 5. The germline V gene has CDR1 MNHEY and CDR2 SMNVEV (reference sequence). The CDR3 covers 15 residues. CDR3 sequence: CASSPLGQGNSPLHF. The CDR3, as DNA: TGTGCCAGCAGTCCGCTGGGACAGGGGAATTCACCCCTCCACTTT.

This clone turned up a few times. The chain carries TRBV29-1 and TRBJ2-7; D tentatively fits TRBD1 or TRBD2 (5 bases each). The CDR3 contains 11 residues. Germline V gene data show CDR1 as SQVTM and CDR2 as ANQGSEA. The V end lost 8 bases, the J end lost 0 bases, and 8 bases lay between the germline ends. The DNA of the CDR3 is TGCAGCTTGGGGACCTCCTACGAGCAGTACTTC. Protein product: CSLGTSYEQYF.

This chain connects TRBV4-1 to TRBJ2-3; the D is unclear. Germline V gene data show CDR1 as MGHRA and CDR2 as YSYEKL. The CDR3 extends over 17 amino acids. V was trimmed by 1 base and J by 10 bases, leaving 24 bases between them. The DNA for the CDR3 is TGCGCCAGCAGCCAAGTATCCGGAGACTTCACCGCCCCTCCGCAGTATTTT. It codes for CASSQVSGDFTAPPQYF.

This clone was seen a handful of times. The chain has TRBV13 and TRBJ2-7, with no clear D. The CDR3 is 15 residues long. Germline assignment: CDR1 PRHDT and CDR2 FYEKMQ (reference sequence). V lost 2 bases to trimming and J lost 0 bases, with 11 bases between them. This CDR3 is CASSLSRLLSYEQYF. The CDR3 DNA is TGTGCCAGCAGCTTATCTCGACTGCTCTCCTACGAGCAGTACTTC.

CDR3 sequence (DNA): TGTGCCAGCTTTTGGTGGTGGAACACTGAAGCTTTCTTT. Translation gives CASFWWWNTEAFF. The rearrangement links TRBV18 to TRBJ1-1; D is unclear. V was clipped by 7 bases and J by 1 base, with 10 bases between them. Per the germline V gene, CDR1 is KGHSH and CDR2 is LQKENI. The CDR3 runs to 13 residues. The whole variable domain, remainder taken from reference TRBV18 and TRBJ1-1, is NAGVMQNPRHLVRRRGQEARLRCSPMKGHSHVYWYRQLPEEGLKFMVYLQKENIIDESGMPKERFSAEFPKEGPSILRIQQVVRGDSAAYFCASFWWWNTEAFFGQGTRLTVV.

The chain carries TRBV19 and TRBJ2-6; 8 bases fit TRBD1. Germline V CDR1 and CDR2: LNHDA, SQIVND (reference sequence). The J segment lost 3 bases and the V segment lost 7 bases, leaving 5 bases of the junction unmatched. The CDR3 has 15 residues. The CDR3: CASTSTGDGANVLTF. The CDR3 DNA follows: TGTGCCAGTACCTCGACAGGGGATGGGGCCAACGTCCTGACTTTC. The entire variable domain, with the rest obtained from reference TRBV19 and TRBJ2-6, is as follows: DGGITQSPKYLFRKEGQNVTLSCEQNLNHDAMYWYRQDPGQGLRLIYYSQIVNDFQKGDIAEGYSVSREKKESFPLTVTSAQKNPTAFYLCASTSTGDGANVLTFGAGSRLTVL.

This chain links TRBV2 with TRBJ1-6; D might be TRBD1 (6 bases). There are 14 residues in the CDR3. The V and J ends lost 7 bases and 11 bases respectively, with 18 bases between them. The germline CDR1 and CDR2 sequences are SNHLY and FYNNEI. In DNA, the CDR3 is TGTGCCAGCAACCAAGGGGGGCCCGGGACACCCCTCCACTTT. Translating gives CASNQGGPGTPLHF.

The chain couples TRBV5-1 to TRBJ2-5, with D perhaps matching TRBD1 or TRBD2 (5 bases each). Germline loops: CDR1 SGHRS, CDR2 YFSETQ. V was trimmed by 4 bases and J by 4 bases, leaving 11 bases between them. This CDR3 comprises 13 residues. The CDR3 loop is CASSIQGAETQYF. The DNA for the CDR3 is TGCGCCAGCAGCATCCAGGGAGCAGAGACCCAGTACTTC.

CDR3 DNA: TGTGCCATCAGAGTCAAAGATCCGGGAGGCACAGATACGCAGTATTTT. This sequence encodes CAIRVKDPGGTDTQYF. The V call is TRBV10-3, the J call TRBJ2-3, with a tentative D call TRBD2 (6 bases). The length of the CDR3 is 16 residues. Trimming shortened V by 6 bases and J by 1 base, and 17 bases separated the two germline ends. CDR1 and CDR2 (germline): ENHRY, SYGVKD.

V gene TRBV30 combines with J gene TRBJ2-5, with D perhaps TRBD1 (5 bases). The CDR3 consists of 14 residues. Between the trimmed V and J ends, which lost 4 bases and 2 bases, there was a span of 14 bases. Germline V lookup: CDR1 GTSNPN, CDR2 SVGIG (reference sequence). In DNA form, the CDR3 reads TGTGCCTGGACCACTCCTCGACAGCAAGAGACCCAGTACTTC. Translation: CAWTTPRQQETQYF.

This clone was observed a handful of times. The rearrangement uses TRBV7-3 and TRBJ2-5; TRBD1 is a possible D gene (5 bases). The CDR3 extends over 13 amino acids. Germline CDR1 is SGHTA and CDR2 is FQGTGA. The V end was cut by 5 bases, the J end by 0 bases, with 7 bases between. The DNA for the CDR3 is TGTGCCAGCAGCCCAGGGTACCAAGAGACCCAGTACTTC. Protein: CASSPGYQETQYF.

J is TRBJ1-2 and V is TRBV7-2, with D unresolved. Germline V CDR1 and CDR2: SGHTA, FQGNSA. The CDR3 is made up of 17 amino acids. V was pared by 1 base and J by 8 bases, with 23 bases between. The CDR3: CASSLDRTVRSASGYTF. The CDR3 nucleotides are TGTGCCAGCAGCTTAGACCGGACGGTCCGGTCGGCGAGCGGCTACACCTTC.

The chain recombines TRBV7-2 with TRBJ2-2; 8 bases agree with TRBD2. CDR3 length equals 17 residues. The ends lost 1 base at V and 8 bases at J; junction bases unmatched: 12. In germline, CDR1 is SGHTA, CDR2 FQGNSA. This chain's CDR3 is CASSLGGLAAMRGELFF. CDR3 sequence (DNA): TGTGCCAGCAGCTTAGGCGGACTAGCAGCCATGAGGGGGGAGCTGTTTTTT.

The V call is TRBV29-1, the J call TRBJ2-7, with D possibly TRBD2 on 5 matching bases. This CDR3 is built from 12 residues. Germline-derived CDR1 and CDR2 are SQVTM and ANQGSEA. Trimming took off 6 bases at V and 6 bases at J, with 15 bases between the two ends. CDR3 DNA: TGCAGCGTAGGTCAGCGGTTTAGCGAGCAGTACTTC. Its translation: CSVGQRFSEQYF.

This chain joins TRBV7-2 and TRBJ2-2, with 9 bases lining up with TRBD1. CDR3 length equals 16 residues. The V and J ends lost 3 bases and 7 bases, in that order; junction bases with no gene match: 9. Germline assignment: CDR1 SGHTA and CDR2 FQGNSA. Here the CDR3 DNA reads TGTGCCAGCAGCTTTAGTCCCGGGACAGGGATCGGGGAGCTGTTTTTT. This sequence encodes CASSFSPGTGIGELFF.

The genes are TRBV5-1 and TRBJ2-6, with D perhaps matching TRBD1 (6 bases). Per the germline V gene, CDR1 is SGHRS and CDR2 is YFSETQ. The V end lost 1 base, the J end lost 1 base, and 21 bases lay between the germline ends. The length of the CDR3 is 20 residues. CDR3 protein: CASSLNSRQADRSGANVLTF. The CDR3 coding sequence is TGCGCCAGCAGCTTGAATTCCAGACAGGCCGACAGATCTGGGGCCAACGTCCTGACTTTC.

The V and J genes are TRBV29-1 and TRBJ2-1, with 7 bases identical to TRBD1. In germline, CDR1 is SQVTM, CDR2 ANQGSEA. V lost 2 bases, J lost 1 base, and 2 bases stayed unmatched. The CDR3 has 14 residues. CDR3 sequence reads: CSVERDRSYNEQFF. The DNA of the CDR3 is TGCAGCGTTGAACGGGACAGATCCTACAATGAGCAGTTCTTC.

The V gene is TRBV30, the J gene TRBJ2-7; 8 nucleotides line up with TRBD2. Germline assignment: CDR1 GTSNPN and CDR2 SVGIG (reference sequence). The CDR3 is 15 residues long. Germline trimming cut 0 bases from V and 5 bases from J; bases unmatched to any gene: 9. CDR3 amino acids: CAWSVRAGVLDEQYF. In DNA, the CDR3 is TGTGCCTGGAGTGTACGAGCGGGGGTGTTGGACGAGCAGTACTTC. The whole variable domain, remainder taken from reference TRBV30 and TRBJ2-7, is SQTIHQWPATLVQPVGSPLSLECTVEGTSNPNLYWYRQAAGRGLQLLFYSVGIGQISSEVPQNLSASRPQDRQFILSSKKLLLSDSGFYLCAWSVRAGVLDEQYFGPGTRLTVT.

The rearrangement links TRBV2 to TRBJ2-5; D perhaps matches TRBD1 (5 bases). V lost 9 bases and J 5 bases, leaving 13 bases between the germline ends. Germline V gene data show CDR1 as SNHLY and CDR2 as FYNNEI. The CDR3 contains 12 residues. The CDR3 DNA reads TGTGCCAGTAGGGGTCCTGAGGAGACCCAGTACTTC. Its protein is CASRGPEETQYF.